The clone carrying this TCR beta chain was seen many times. Time point given: before trial treatment. Along with nivolumab and ipilimumab, donors received aspirin, low-dose cyclophosphamide and low-dose radiotherapy. The junction had 9 bases not matched to a gene; V was cut back by 1 base and J by 3 bases. The length of the CDR3 is 16 residues. Germline loops: CDR1 SQVTM, CDR2 ANQGSEA. These data originate in a study of low-dose radiotherapy and immunotherapy resistance in tumors. Across the whole study: Each fraction for Cohort 1 was 0.5 Gy, given every 2 weeks, and the total came to 6.5 Gy. Intravenous cyclophosphamide at 200 mg/m2 preceded radiation and immunotherapy by one day, every two weeks.

TRAV- and TRBV-specific primers were used for first-strand cDNA, which covered alpha and beta chains. With a V-primer adapter and a constant-region primer, TCRs were amplified for 20 to 25 PCR cycles. TCRdb called the reads again in MiXCR, with one record for every CDR3 protein. The repertoire holds around 64,000 distinct CDR3 sequences, with about 26% as singletons. The chain is built from TRBV29-1 and TRBJ2-3, with 8 positions matching TRBD2. This receptor was taken from a male donor with rectosigmoid adenocarcinoma. The sample consisted of PBMCs, taken before treatment. CDR3 amino acids: CSVEGEALAVTDTQYF. CDR3 nucleotide sequence: TGCAGCGTTGAAGGAGAGGCACTAGCGGTAACAGATACGCAGTATTTT.